Following are 8 T cell receptor beta chains from one sample sequenced in a study of blood T cell repertoires in COVID-19 (dated by TCRdb to 2019 to 2021). To prepare the library, the immunoSEQ multiplex PCR assay was applied. In TCRdb, the immuneACCESS table is reduced to in-frame sequences with V and J assigned. These tables do not hold every clone; where another copy was compared, an unresolved V gene accounts for under half, and the others remain unexplained. The sample table shows some 200,000 clones, and around 80% are seen once. The ten most abundant clones make up approximately 15% of the sample. Sequenced: peripheral blood. The receptors stem from a man aged 25 to 40 with active or convalescent COVID-19.

The V call is TRBV5-5, the J call TRBJ1-1; D is unresolved. Germline lookup yields CDR1 SGHKS and CDR2 YYEKEE (reference sequence). Trimming pared 5 bases from V and 0 bases from J, leaving 17 bases between. The CDR3 contains 16 residues. The CDR3 DNA reads TGTGCCAGCAGATCCAACCCCGGAGCTATGAACACTGAAGCTTTCTTT. It yields the protein CASRSNPGAMNTEAFF. The whole variable domain, remainder taken from reference TRBV5-5 and TRBJ1-1, is DAGVTQSPTHLIKTRGQQVTLRCSPISGHKSVSWYQQVLGQGPQFIFQYYEKEERGRGNFPDRFSARQFPNYSSELNVNALLLGDSALYLCASRSNPGAMNTEAFFGQGTRLTVV.

The genes are TRBV19 and TRBJ2-1; 12 nucleotides agree with TRBD1. CDR1 is LNHDA and CDR2 is SQIVND in the germline V gene (reference sequence). V was clipped by 5 bases and J by 7 bases; unmatched bases: 9. The CDR3 consists of 16 residues. CDR3 sequence (DNA): TGTGCCAGTAGTTGGGGGAGGGACAGGGGGCTGAATGAGCAGTTCTTC. Amino acid sequence: CASSWGRDRGLNEQFF.

With regard to this clone: One junction end does not reproduce the germline sequence, and a read error may be involved. The chain has TRBV7-7 and TRBJ2-2; 10 nucleotides line up with TRBD1. From germline, CDR1 is SSHAT and CDR2 FNYEAQ (reference sequence). This CDR3 spans 16 amino acids. In DNA, the CDR3 is TGTGCTAGCAGCTTAGCCGGGACAGGGGTTGGCGGGGAGCTGTTTTTT. This encodes CASSLAGTGVGGELFF.

This chain connects TRBV7-8 to TRBJ1-6; 7 nucleotides match TRBD1. The junction had 9 bases not matched to a gene; V was cut back by 1 base and J by 9 bases. The CDR3 is 16 residues long. Germline CDR1 SGHVS, CDR2 FQNEAQ. CDR3 bases: TGTGCCAGCAGCTTAGACCCCTCACAGGGGACTTCACCCCTCCACTTT. This codes for CASSLDPSQGTSPLHF.

The chain joins TRBV30 to TRBJ1-3, with a tentative D call TRBD1 (5 bases). This CDR3 spans 16 amino acids. The V and J ends lost 3 bases and 0 bases respectively, with 15 bases between them. CDR1 and CDR2 from the germline V gene are GTSNPN and SVGIG (reference sequence). CDR3 bases: TGTGCCTGGAGGCCTCCCCGGGGGAGCTCTGGAAACACCATATATTTT. Its protein product is CAWRPPRGSSGNTIYF. The whole variable domain, filled in from reference TRBV30 and TRBJ1-3, reads SQTIHQWPATLVQPVGSPLSLECTVEGTSNPNLYWYRQAAGRGLQLLFYSVGIGQISSEVPQNLSASRPQDRQFILSSKKLLLSDSGFYLCAWRPPRGSSGNTIYFGEGSWLTVV.

The chain combines TRBV30 with TRBJ2-2, with D tentatively TRBD2 (5 bases). Germline lookup yields CDR1 GTSNPN and CDR2 SVGIG (reference sequence). V lost 0 bases, J lost 7 bases, and 6 bases lay in between. The CDR3 runs to 12 residues. CDR3: CAWSVLDGELFF. The CDR3 region has the DNA TGTGCCTGGAGTGTACTAGACGGGGAGCTGTTTTTT.

This clone has only one observation. This sequence joins TRBV3-1 (or the pseudogene TRBV3-2) and TRBJ2-1, with D tentatively TRBD2 (6 bases). This CDR3 comprises 13 residues. CDR1 is LGHDT, CDR2 YNNKEL, per germline (reference sequence). V lost 0 bases and J lost 10, with 10 bases in between. CDR3 in DNA: TGTGCCAGCAGCCAAGATCGGGCGGGAGAGCAGTTCTTC. Protein product: CASSQDRAGEQFF.

The sample holds one count of this clone. This chain joins TRBV19 and TRBJ2-1; the match to TRBD2 covers 12 bases. The J segment lost 6 bases and the V segment lost 4 bases, leaving 1 base of the junction unmatched. Germline V gives CDR1 LNHDA, CDR2 SQIVND (reference sequence). CDR3 size: 14 residues. The CDR3 region has the DNA TGTGCCAGTAGTAGGACTAGCGGGATCAATGAGCAGTTCTTC. Protein: CASSRTSGINEQFF.